This T cell receptor beta chain stems from a study of control samples from healthy donors and cancer patients (dated by TCRdb to between 2020 and 2021). To note about this clone: This clone's antigen is unknown. One base away there is no much larger clone; base qualities are not given.

Libraries were made using the immunoSEQ multiplex PCR assay. What TCRdb holds here is the immuneACCESS table cut down to in-frame rearrangements. Part of the clones is not present; checked against another copy, under half of the missing clones reflect an unresolved V gene, and the others are unexplained. The sample profile shows around 250,000 clones; approximately 80% of them were found once. The ten largest make up 13% of the sample. Via the germline V gene, CDR1 is SGHRS and CDR2 YFSETQ. The CDR3, cysteine through phenylalanine, is 15 amino acids long. Just the 45-base CDR3 DNA is kept, in frame starting at base 1. V drops 4 bases and J drops 1 base, leaving 14 bases in between.

This receptor chain uses TRBV5-1 and TRBJ2-5, with TRBD1 perhaps the D gene, on 5 matching bases. The sample consisted of PBMCs. This clonotype was obtained from a woman aged 60-75 years with lung cancer. CDR3 region: CASSPNTGSQETQYF. The DNA sequence reads TGCGCCAGCAGCCCCAATACAGGTTCCCAAGAGACCCAGTACTTC.